The present T cell receptor (beta chain) was sequenced within a study of T cell responses to AZD1222 COVID-19 vaccine. Sequenced by immunoSEQ multiplex PCR; TCRdb stores in-frame clones only, minus some. The sample yields some 190,000 clones, about 94% seen once. As for this clone: Its antigen is still unknown.

Overall study findings and caveats: The sample set comprised mostly white British donors with more females, and clonal diversity was possibly underestimated. Spike was spanned by vaccine-associated CD4 TCRs, with dominance at 160-218 and 743-854. Once two AZD1222 doses were given, Spike-specific TCR breadth and depth went up. In the spike-specific TCR repertoire, nearly half reportedly target unmutated variant regions.

The CDR3 covers 15 residues. Germline CDR1 reads SGHTA; CDR2 reads FQGTGA. V was clipped by 5 bases and J by 7 bases; unmatched bases: 10. The source material was peripheral blood, sampled 28 days after the second dose of the MenACWY control vaccine. This receptor was taken from an adult who received the MenACWY meningococcal vaccine as a control. V is TRBV7-3 and J is TRBJ2-1; 8 positions agree with TRBD2. The CDR3 DNA is TGTGCCAGCAGCCGAACTAGCGGTGGTGGGAATGAGCAGTTCTTC. Its translation: CASSRTSGGGNEQFF.